Listed here is a single TCR beta chain. The entry originates in a study of OX40 agonist ivuxolimab in advanced cancers. Assay: immunoSEQ multiplex PCR; the TCRdb copy retains only in-frame clones and omits some. The sample holds about 12,000 clones; 80% to 85% are singletons and the top ten take around 15%. The TCR originated in an adult with an advanced solid tumor such as melanoma, head and neck, liver or kidney cancer. Sequenced material: CD4+ or CD8+ T cells sorted from blood, taken in a trial of the OX40 agonist ivuxolimab.

This chain's CDR3 is CATSRGISRGTGANVLTF. CDR3 coding DNA: TGTGCCACCAGCAGAGGTATATCCAGGGGAACTGGGGCCAACGTCCTGACTTTC. The V and J genes are TRBV15 and TRBJ2-6, with a tentative D call TRBD1 (6 bases). V was pared by 1 base and J by 2 bases, with 15 bases between. CDR3 length: 18 residues. Per the germline V gene, CDR1 is LNHNV and CDR2 is YYDKDF (reference sequence).